This T cell receptor beta chain was captured in a study of OX40 agonist ivuxolimab in advanced cancers. In the study overall: Eligibility rules accepted prior anti-PD-1, anti-PD-L1 or anti-CTLA-4 therapy, and around 40% had some.

Whole-study results and caveats: Among expanded peripheral T cells, antigen specificity went undetermined.

The repertoire was sequenced with immunoSEQ multiplex PCR; TCRdb's copy has only in-frame clones and lacks some. The sample lists 80,000 or so clones, over 85% occurring once. Germline values: CDR1 MNHEY, CDR2 SMNVEV (reference sequence). The CDR3 loop spans 14 amino acids. V lost 4 bases to trimming and J lost 3 bases, with 12 bases between them. As to this clone: Its antigen is not identified.

The chain couples TRBV27 to TRBJ1-2; D gene ambiguous. The source material was CD4+ or CD8+ T cells sorted from blood, sampled in a trial of the OX40 agonist ivuxolimab. The receptor comes from an adult with an advanced solid tumor such as melanoma, head and neck, liver or kidney cancer. CDR3 amino acids: CASSSGRTDYGYTF. In DNA, the CDR3 is TGTGCCAGCAGTTCGGGCAGGACTGACTATGGCTACACCTTC.